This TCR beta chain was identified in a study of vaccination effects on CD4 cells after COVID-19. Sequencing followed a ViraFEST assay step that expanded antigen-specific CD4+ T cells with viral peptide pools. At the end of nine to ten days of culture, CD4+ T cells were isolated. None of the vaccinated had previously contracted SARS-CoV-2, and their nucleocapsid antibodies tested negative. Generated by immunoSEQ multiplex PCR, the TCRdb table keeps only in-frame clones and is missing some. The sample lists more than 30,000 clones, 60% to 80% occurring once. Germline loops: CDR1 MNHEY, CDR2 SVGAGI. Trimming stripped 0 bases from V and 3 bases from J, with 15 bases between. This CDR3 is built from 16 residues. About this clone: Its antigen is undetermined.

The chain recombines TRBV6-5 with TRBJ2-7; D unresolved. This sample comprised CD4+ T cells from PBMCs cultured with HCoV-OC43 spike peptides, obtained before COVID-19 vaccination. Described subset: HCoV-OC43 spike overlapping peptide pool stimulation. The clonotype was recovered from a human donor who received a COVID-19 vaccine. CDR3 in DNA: TGTGCCAGCAGTTACTCTGAGTATGGGTTTAGCTACGAGCAGTACTTC. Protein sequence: CASSYSEYGFSYEQYF.